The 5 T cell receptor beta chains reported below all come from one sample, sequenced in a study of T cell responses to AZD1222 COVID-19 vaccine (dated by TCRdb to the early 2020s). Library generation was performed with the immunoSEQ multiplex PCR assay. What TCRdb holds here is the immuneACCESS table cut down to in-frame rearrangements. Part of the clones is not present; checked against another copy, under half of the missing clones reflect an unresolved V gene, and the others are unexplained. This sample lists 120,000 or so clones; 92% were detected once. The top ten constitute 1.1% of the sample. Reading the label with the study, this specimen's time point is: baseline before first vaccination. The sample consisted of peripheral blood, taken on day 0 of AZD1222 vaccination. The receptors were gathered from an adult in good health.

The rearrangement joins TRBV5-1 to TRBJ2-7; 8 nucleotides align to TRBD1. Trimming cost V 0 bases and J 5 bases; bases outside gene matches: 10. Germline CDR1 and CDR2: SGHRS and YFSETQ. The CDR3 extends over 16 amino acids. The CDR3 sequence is CASSLVQGVRRNEQYF. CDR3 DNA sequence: TGCGCCAGCAGCTTGGTACAGGGGGTGCGTAGGAACGAGCAGTACTTC.

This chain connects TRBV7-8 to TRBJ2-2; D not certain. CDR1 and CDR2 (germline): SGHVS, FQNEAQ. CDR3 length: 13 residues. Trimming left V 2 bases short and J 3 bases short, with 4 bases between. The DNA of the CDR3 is TGTGCCAGCAGCTTACGCTACACCGGGGAGCTGTTTTTT. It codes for CASSLRYTGELFF.

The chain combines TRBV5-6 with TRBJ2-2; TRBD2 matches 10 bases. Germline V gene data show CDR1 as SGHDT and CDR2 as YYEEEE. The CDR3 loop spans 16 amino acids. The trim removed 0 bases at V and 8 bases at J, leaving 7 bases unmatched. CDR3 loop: CASSLELAGSRGELFF. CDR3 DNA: TGTGCCAGCAGCTTGGAACTAGCGGGATCGAGGGGGGAGCTGTTTTTT.

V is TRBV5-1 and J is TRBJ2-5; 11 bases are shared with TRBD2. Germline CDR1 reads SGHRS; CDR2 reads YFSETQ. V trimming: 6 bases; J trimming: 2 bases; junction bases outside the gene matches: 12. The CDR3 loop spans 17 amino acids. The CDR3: CASIAAGIAGGQETQYF. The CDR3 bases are TGCGCCAGCATCGCCGCCGGAATAGCGGGAGGGCAAGAGACCCAGTACTTC.

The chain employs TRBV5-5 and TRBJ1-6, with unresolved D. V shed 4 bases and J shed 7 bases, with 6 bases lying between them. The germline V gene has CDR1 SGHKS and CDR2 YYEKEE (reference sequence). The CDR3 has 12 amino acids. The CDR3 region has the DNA TGTGCCAGCAGCGGCGGGAATTCACCCCTCCACTTT. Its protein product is CASSGGNSPLHF.